The 18 T cell receptor beta chains below were found in one sample sequenced in a study of blood T cells in healthy people across ages. With a J-beta primer mix and a sample-barcoded 5' primer, a second PCR ran about 6 to 11 cycles. A single record per CDR3 protein comes from TCRdb applying MiXCR to the 5' RACE reads. The repertoire holds 1.5 million to 2 million distinct CDR3 sequences, about 30% seen once, with approximately 7.7% in the top ten. The sequencing sample was made of blood. These receptors were collected from a young woman in good health.

Concerning this clonotype itself: With a much larger clone just one base away, this may be a read error. This chain connects TRBV10-3 to TRBJ2-3; TRBD2 matches at 13 bases. The V gene end was trimmed by 11 bases and the J gene end by 5 bases; junction bases not matched to a gene: 13. The germline V gene has CDR1 ENHRY and CDR2 SYGVKD. The CDR3 consists of 16 residues. CDR3 residues: CAAAPGTSGARDTQYF. CDR3 bases: TGTGCCGCGGCCCCCGGGACTAGCGGGGCCCGAGATACGCAGTATTTT.

This clonotype was counted a few times. V gene TRBV15 combines with J gene TRBJ2-7; TRBD2 might be the D (5 bases). The J call is in doubt because the DNA end fits TRBJ2-4 better. CDR1 LNHNV and CDR2 YYDKDF come from the germline V gene (reference sequence). CDR3 length equals 14 residues. CDR3 DNA: TGTGCCACCAGCAGAGCTGGCGGGCCAGACATTCAGTACTTC. This gives the protein CATSRAGGPDIQYF.

Many counts were recorded for this clonotype. The gene calls are TRBV10-3 and TRBJ1-2; possible D gene TRBD1, 6 bases. In germline, CDR1 is ENHRY, CDR2 SYGVKD. The V end lost 6 bases, the J end lost 7 bases, and 21 bases lay between the germline ends. The CDR3 is 15 residues long. The CDR3 sequence is CAIRKRTEGVGGYTF. In DNA form, the CDR3 reads TGTGCCATCAGGAAACGGACAGAGGGGGTCGGTGGCTACACCTTC.

V gene TRBV6-2 or TRBV6-3 combines with J gene TRBJ2-5; a weak D match, TRBD2 (7 bases). V was trimmed by 5 bases and J by 11 bases, leaving 24 bases between them. The V gene's germline CDR1 is MNHEY and CDR2 SVGEGT. This CDR3 region has 15 residues. The CDR3 region has the DNA TGTGCCAGCAGTGATGGACAGAGACTAGCCAGTGAGCAGTACTTC. It translates to CASSDGQRLASEQYF.

As regards this clonotype: A junction end diverges from the germline sequence, so it may reflect a read error. This sequence joins TRBV12-3 or TRBV12-4 and TRBJ2-3; TRBD1 aligns across 9 bases. This CDR3 is 15 amino acids long. The CDR3: CTSSRQGVSTDTQYF. Here the CDR3 DNA reads TGTACCAGCAGTCGACAGGGGGTTAGCACAGATACGCAGTATTTT.

The chain uses TRBV5-4 and TRBJ1-1, with 8 bases lining up with TRBD1. Germline assignment: CDR1 SGHNT and CDR2 YYREEE (reference sequence). The CDR3 covers 15 residues. Trimming removed 6 bases from V and 4 bases from J; junction bases left unmatched: 11. As DNA, the CDR3 is TGTGCCAGCAACCCAGGGGGCGCAGGGGGCACTGAAGCTTTCTTT. Translating gives CASNPGGAGGTEAFF.

This clonotype was detected many times. The chain combines TRBV4-1 with TRBJ1-5, with TRBD1 as a possible D gene (6 bases). Germline V lookup: CDR1 MGHRA, CDR2 YSYEKL. The CDR3 runs 14 residues. Deletions cut 3 bases from V and 7 bases from J, with 13 bases between. CDR3 sequence: CASSHTGSGQPQHF. The DNA of the CDR3 is TGCGCCAGCAGCCATACAGGGTCAGGGCAGCCCCAGCATTTT.

In its sample, this clonotype was seen a few times. A read error may be the cause here, since a much bigger clone is one base away. This sequence joins TRBV9 and TRBJ2-7, with TRBD1 matching 9 bases. CDR1 is SGDLS, CDR2 YYNGEE, per germline. The trim removed 7 bases at V and 3 bases at J, leaving 8 bases unmatched. The CDR3 runs to 14 residues. The CDR3 DNA reads as TGTGCCAGCGACGCCGGGACAGGGAACTACGAGCAGTACTTC. It encodes CASDAGTGNYEQYF.

In its sample, this clonotype was seen many times. The chain couples TRBV10-3 to TRBJ2-1, with 10 nucleotides matching TRBD2. Germline CDR1 reads ENHRY; CDR2 reads SYGVKD. The CDR3 totals 15 residues. The trim removed 4 bases at V and 3 bases at J, leaving 3 bases unmatched. The CDR3: CAISGLAGGYNEQFF. As DNA, the CDR3 is TGTGCCATCAGTGGGTTAGCGGGGGGCTACAATGAGCAGTTCTTC.

The sample holds a few counts of this clonotype. A much bigger clone sits one base away, suggesting this may be a read error. The rearrangement joins TRBV20-1 to TRBJ2-1; 7 nucleotides match TRBD2. V gave up 1 base and J gave up 9 bases; unmatched junction bases: 12. The germline gives CDR1 DFQATT, CDR2 SNEGSKA (reference sequence). The CDR3 extends over 15 amino acids. CDR3 coding DNA: TGCAGTGCTAGAGCCTCAGGACTAGGCGGGGTTGAGCAGTTCTTC. Residues: CSARASGLGGVEQFF.

The rearrangement joins TRBV20-1 to TRBJ1-4; D not certain. CDR3 length equals 11 residues. Looked up from germline, CDR1 is DFQATT and CDR2 is SNEGSKA (reference sequence). Trimming cost V 0 bases and J 14 bases, with 10 bases left between them. The CDR3 sequence is CSARDGPSLFF. DNA for the CDR3: TGCAGTGCTAGAGATGGTCCAAGCCTGTTTTTT.

This sequence joins TRBV20-1 and TRBJ2-4; 7 positions match TRBD2. The DNA end is a closer match to TRBJ2-7, so the J assignment may be wrong. Germline loops: CDR1 DFQATT, CDR2 SNEGSKA (reference sequence). The CDR3 sequence is 11 residues long. As DNA, the CDR3 is TGCAGTGCTGGGGAGGGCCACGAGCAGTACTTC. Residues: CSAGEGHEQYF.

This clonotype was counted between two and nine times. The V and J genes are TRBV5-1 and TRBJ2-7; 7 bases are a match to TRBD1. Germline CDR1 reads SGHRS; CDR2 reads YFSETQ. CDR3 length: 15 residues. The ends lost 2 bases at V and 1 base at J; junction bases unmatched: 6. CDR3 nucleotides: TGCGCCAGCAGCTTCGGGACAGTCACTTCCTACGAGCAGTACTTC. It translates to CASSFGTVTSYEQYF.

The CDR3 sequence: CASSTTIRDIYNEQFF. CDR3 bases: TGTGCCAGCAGCACCACGATTCGGGATATCTACAATGAGCAGTTCTTC. The chain couples TRBV7-6 to TRBJ2-1; maybe TRBD2 (5 bases). V lost 5 bases to trimming and J lost 3 bases, with 17 bases between them. The CDR3 sequence is 16 residues long. The germline V gene has CDR1 SGHVS and CDR2 FNYEAQ.

This clonotype came up many times. DNA of the CDR3: TGCAGCGTTCTGCTAGCGGGAAGGGCAGAGACCCAGTACTTC. Translated, it gives CSVLLAGRAETQYF. J is TRBJ2-5 and V is TRBV29-1; 9 nucleotides line up with TRBD2. Trimming cost V 5 bases and J 4 bases; bases outside gene matches: 8. CDR3 length equals 14 residues. CDR1 is SQVTM and CDR2 is ANQGSEA in the germline V gene.

This clonotype was observed a handful of times. The rearrangement joins TRBV7-2 to TRBJ2-3; 7 bases agree with TRBD1. V shed 2 bases, J shed 4 bases, and the junction held 6 bases outside the gene matches. This CDR3 has 15 residues. CDR1 and CDR2 (germline): SGHTA, FQGNSA. CDR3 sequence: CASSLRLGQADTQYF. The CDR3 bases are TGTGCCAGCAGCTTAAGGTTAGGACAGGCAGATACGCAGTATTTT. Supplemented by reference TRBV7-2 and TRBJ2-3, the full variable domain reads GAGVSQSPSNKVTEKGKDVELRCDPISGHTALYWYRQSLGQGLEFLIYFQGNSAPDKSGLPSDRFSAERTGGSVSTLTIQRTQQEDSAVYLCASSLRLGQADTQYFGPGTRLTVL.

This clonotype was picked up a small number of times. This chain joins TRBV20-1 and TRBJ1-1, with 8 bases fitting TRBD1. The V and J ends lost 3 bases and 1 base, in that order; junction bases with no gene match: 7. The CDR3 totals 15 residues. Germline V gene data show CDR1 as DFQATT and CDR2 as SNEGSKA (reference sequence). Written as DNA, the CDR3 is TGCAGTGCTAGCCGTACAGGGGGAAGGAACACTGAAGCTTTCTTT. This sequence encodes CSASRTGGRNTEAFF.

The chain combines TRBV27 with TRBJ2-1, with 7 bases lining up with TRBD1. This CDR3 contains 15 residues. V dropped 3 bases and J dropped 4; count of bases not matched to a gene: 6. The germline V gene encodes CDR1 MNHEY and CDR2 SMNVEV (reference sequence). The CDR3 DNA is TGTGCCAGCAGTTTGCTGGGGGACAGTTACAATGAGCAGTTCTTC. This gives the protein CASSLLGDSYNEQFF.